The T cell receptor (beta chain) described here comes from a study of blood T cell repertoires in COVID-19. About the study: Both acute and convalescent COVID-19 samples were obtained from the United States, Italy and Spain. The cDNA or gDNA used as material had been derived from T cells, B-cell-depleted T cells, or PBMCs.

Original processing notes: Reference gene primers were amplified, and this amplification served to estimate nucleated cell counts. Method: immunoSEQ multiplex PCR; TCRdb's copy keeps in-frame clones and lacks some. V, J and clone size are those of that table, while D and trimming were read from the DNA. Among over 200,000 clones listed, about 86% were seen once. CDR1 is KGHSH, CDR2 LQKENI, per germline. This CDR3 comprises 15 residues. V was pared by 0 bases and J by 6 bases, with 12 bases between. This rearrangement joins TRBV18 to TRBJ2-1; D is perhaps TRBD1 (5 bases). This receptor was taken from a man in his 60s who had recovered from COVID-19. Specimen: peripheral blood. CDR3 sequence (DNA): TGTGCCAGCTCACCACCATCCCAGGGATTCAATGAGCAGTTCTTC. It encodes CASSPPSQGFNEQFF.